This T cell receptor (beta chain) was sequenced for a study of CD8 T cells in Susac syndrome. The authors reverse transcribed roughly 0.5 to 1 ug RNA with random hexamers. The authors amplified TCR beta CDR3 across 54 Vbeta and 13 Jbeta using immunoSEQ multiplex PCR. TCRdb reprocessed the immunoSEQ multiplex PCR reads with MiXCR, giving one entry per CDR3 protein. The sample holds approximately 110,000 distinct CDR3 sequences; 90% to 98% are singletons and the top ten take more than 0.095%. CDR3 length: 12 residues. In blood CD8+ and CD4+ T cells, TCR beta underwent sequencing. Controls were age- and sex-matched healthy donors.

This rearrangement joins TRBV21-1 to TRBJ2-5; TRBD1 reflects the table's D call only, with no check against the DNA. TRBV21-1 is a pseudogene locus. The sequence came from a human donor in good health. Material for sequencing was CD4+ T cells from PBMCs. CDR3 DNA: TGTGCCAGAGACAGGGGCCGAGAGACCCAGTACTTC. It encodes CARDRGRETQYF.